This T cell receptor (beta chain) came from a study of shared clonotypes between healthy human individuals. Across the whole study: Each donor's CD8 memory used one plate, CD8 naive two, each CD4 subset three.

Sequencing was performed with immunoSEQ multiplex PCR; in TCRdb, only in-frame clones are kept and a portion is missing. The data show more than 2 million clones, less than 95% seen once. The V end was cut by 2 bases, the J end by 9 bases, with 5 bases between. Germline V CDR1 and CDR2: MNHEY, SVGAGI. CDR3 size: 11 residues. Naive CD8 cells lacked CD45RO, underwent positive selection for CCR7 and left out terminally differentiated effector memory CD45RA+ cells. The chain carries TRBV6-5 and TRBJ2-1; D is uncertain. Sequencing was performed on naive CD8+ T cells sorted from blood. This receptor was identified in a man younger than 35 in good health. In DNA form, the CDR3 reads TGTGCCAGCAGTTACGTTGGTGAGCAGTTCTTC. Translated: CASSYVGEQFF.